The source of this T cell receptor beta chain is a study of cytomegalovirus exposure and HLA in healthy donors. Turning to the study itself: In an earlier analysis, 95 million to 140 million unique TCR beta sequences were found from 150 million to 200 million T cells.

The CDR3 totals 17 residues. Germline-derived CDR1 and CDR2 are LGHNA and YSLEER. V lost 1 base and J lost 3; bases outside the gene matches: 6. The study ran its PCR with 60 Vbeta and 13 Jbeta primers. In the authors' workflow: Later analysis identified some 88 million unique TCR beta chains, approximately 11 million shared. Data came from immunoSEQ multiplex PCR; TCRdb stores just in-frame clones and leaves some out. For V, J and clone size, that table is used; D and trimming come from the DNA. The sample lists 150,000 to 200,000 clones, 75% to 80% seen once, with around 15% in the top ten. This clone was seen a few times. Antigen: not known. General study findings and limits: More clonal expansion characterized HLA-associated TCR beta chains than equally common others in a later analysis.

The clonotype originates from a man aged 45-65 years in good health and CMV-seropositive. The chain recombines TRBV4-3 with TRBJ2-7; 13 nucleotides line up with TRBD2. Sequencing was carried out using PBMCs. In DNA, the CDR3 is TGCGCCAGCAGCCAAGCCCCCGGACTAGCGGGGGTCTACGAGCAGTACTTC. The encoded protein is CASSQAPGLAGVYEQYF.